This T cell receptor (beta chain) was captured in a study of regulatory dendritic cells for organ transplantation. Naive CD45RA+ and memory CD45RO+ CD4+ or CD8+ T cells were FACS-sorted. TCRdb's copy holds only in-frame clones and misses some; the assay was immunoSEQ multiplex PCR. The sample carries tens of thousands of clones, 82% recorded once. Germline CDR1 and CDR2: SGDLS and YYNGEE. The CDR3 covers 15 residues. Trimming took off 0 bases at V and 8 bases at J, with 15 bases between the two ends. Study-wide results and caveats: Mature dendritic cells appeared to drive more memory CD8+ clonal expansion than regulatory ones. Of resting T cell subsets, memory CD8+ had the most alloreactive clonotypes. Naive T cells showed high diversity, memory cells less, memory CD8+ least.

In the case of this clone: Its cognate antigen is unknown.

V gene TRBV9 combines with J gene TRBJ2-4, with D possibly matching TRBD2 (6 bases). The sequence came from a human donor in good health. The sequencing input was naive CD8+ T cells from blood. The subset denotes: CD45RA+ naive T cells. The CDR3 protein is CASSVGGAGSDIQYF. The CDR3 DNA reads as TGTGCCAGCAGCGTAGGAGGGGCCGGGAGTGACATTCAGTACTTC.